The 9 T cell receptor beta chains below all came from one sample that was sequenced in a study of T cell repertoires in cytomegalovirus infection. These receptors are not linked to any known antigen. One entry per CDR3 protein results from TCRdb running MiXCR on the reads. The table lists hundreds of thousands of distinct CDR3 sequences, around a third of them singletons. Source: cultured PBMCs, taken from culture after CMV antigen stimulation. Receptor source: a human donor in good health (CMV status not recorded). Some clones in this sample may be carry-over from other donors' samples.

The chain recombines TRBV20-1 with TRBJ1-1; the D gene is possibly TRBD1 (5 bases). Germline V gene data show CDR1 as DFQATT and CDR2 as SNEGSKA (reference sequence). V lost 0 bases and J 5 bases, leaving 16 bases between the germline ends. The CDR3 loop spans 15 amino acids. The CDR3 reads CSARDLRAGRTEAFF. As DNA, the CDR3 is TGCAGTGCTAGAGATCTCCGGGCAGGGCGGACTGAAGCTTTCTTT.

CDR3 DNA sequence: TGTGCCAGCAGCTTAGCAGGGTCCCATTCCGCAGATACGCAGTATTTT. Its translation is CASSLAGSHSADTQYF. J is TRBJ2-3 and V is TRBV7-6, with no clear D. CDR3 length: 16 residues. V lost 0 bases, J lost 4 bases, and 14 bases lay in between. Germline CDR1 and CDR2: SGHVS and FNYEAQ.

The genes are TRBV12-3 or TRBV12-4 and TRBJ1-5, with D perhaps matching TRBD1 (5 bases). CDR3 length equals 11 residues. V dropped 5 bases and J dropped 12 bases, with 11 bases sitting between them. The CDR3 sequence: CASSVGGGQHF. DNA of the CDR3: TGTGCCAGCAGTGTCGGGGGGGGCCAGCATTTT.

V and J are TRBV20-1 and TRBJ2-5; 11 nucleotides match TRBD2. This CDR3 has 14 amino acids. Germline CDR1 reads DFQATT; CDR2 reads SNEGSKA (reference sequence). Trimming took 1 base from V and 4 from J; bases not matched to a gene: 2. The DNA of the CDR3 is TGCAGTGCTAGAGTCCTAGCGGGAGGAGAGACCCAGTACTTC. This sequence encodes CSARVLAGGETQYF.

This chain uses TRBV7-2 with TRBJ2-3, with 8 nucleotides matching TRBD2. With 5 bases clipped from V and 4 bases from J, the junction kept 8 bases outside the gene matches. CDR1 and CDR2 (germline): SGHTA, FQGNSA. The CDR3 runs to 15 residues. Here the CDR3 reads CASSPRGEVADTQYF. CDR3 coding DNA: TGTGCCAGCAGCCCGCGGGGGGAGGTGGCAGATACGCAGTATTTT. The full variable domain, with the rest looked up from reference TRBV7-2 and TRBJ2-3, is GAGVSQSPSNKVTEKGKDVELRCDPISGHTALYWYRQSLGQGLEFLIYFQGNSAPDKSGLPSDRFSAERTGGSVSTLTIQRTQQEDSAVYLCASSPRGEVADTQYFGPGTRLTVL.

This clonotype was observed once. V and J are TRBV5-6 and TRBJ2-1, with D unresolved. The CDR3 loop spans 11 amino acids. V gave up 4 bases and J gave up 14 bases, with 13 bases separating them. The germline gives CDR1 SGHDT, CDR2 YYEEEE. Here the CDR3 reads CASSLNGWKFF. The CDR3 DNA reads as TGTGCCAGCAGCCTCAACGGTTGGAAGTTCTTC.

This clonotype has a handful of counts. V usage is TRBV4-1 and J usage is TRBJ1-5; 8 nucleotides line up with TRBD1. The germline gives CDR1 MGHRA, CDR2 YSYEKL. The J segment lost 6 bases and the V segment lost 0 bases, leaving 7 bases of the junction unmatched. This CDR3 region has 16 residues. CDR3 DNA sequence: TGCGCCAGCAGCCAAGATAACAGGGGGGATTTTCAGCCCCAGCATTTT. It codes for CASSQDNRGDFQPQHF.

This clonotype occurred a few times. The chain is built from TRBV28 and TRBJ1-2; tentatively, D is TRBD1 (5 bases). Germline-derived CDR1 and CDR2 are MDHEN and SYDVKM. The CDR3 covers 13 residues. The V end was cut by 2 bases, the J end by 3 bases, with 7 bases between. This chain's CDR3 is CASSLDSYYGYTF. CDR3 sequence (DNA): TGTGCCAGCAGTTTAGACAGTTACTATGGCTACACCTTC.

V and J are TRBV12-3 or TRBV12-4 and TRBJ1-1, with D possibly TRBD1 on 6 matching bases. This CDR3 spans 15 amino acids. V was trimmed by 10 bases and J by 5 bases, leaving 23 bases between them. This CDR3 is CATEGGKQGRTEAFF. The CDR3 region has the DNA TGTGCCACCGAGGGGGGGAAGCAAGGCCGGACTGAAGCTTTCTTT.